This T cell receptor beta chain came from a study of blood T cell repertoires in COVID-19. The data were produced by immunoSEQ multiplex PCR, yet TCRdb's version contains in-frame clones alone and is incomplete. Altogether around 190,000 clones are present, roughly 83% being singletons, with the ten largest covering nearly 6%. This CDR3 contains 18 residues. Germline assignment: CDR1 SGHRS and CDR2 YFSETQ. Between the trimmed V and J ends, which lost 0 bases and 2 bases, there was a span of 17 bases. V and J are TRBV5-1 and TRBJ2-2, with a tentative D call TRBD1 (7 bases). The sample comprised peripheral blood. This receptor was taken from a woman aged 35 to 49 with COVID-19, enrolled during active disease. The CDR3 nucleotides read TGCGCCAGCAGCTTGGAGTGGCAGGGGGGACCCAACACCGGGGAGCTGTTTTTT. Its protein product is CASSLEWQGGPNTGELFF. Supplemented by reference TRBV5-1 and TRBJ2-2, the full variable domain reads KAGVTQTPRYLIKTRGQQVTLSCSPISGHRSVSWYQQTPGQGLQFLFEYFSETQRNKGNFPGRFSGRQFSNSRSEMNVSTLELGDSALYLCASSLEWQGGPNTGELFFGEGSRLTVL.